This TCR beta chain was recorded in a study of blood T cell repertoires in COVID-19. Across the study: Collection of acute and convalescent COVID-19 samples took place in the United States, Italy and Spain.

Germline V gene lookup returns CDR1 SGHAT and CDR2 FQNNGV. The CDR3 runs to 14 residues. Trimming left V 2 bases short and J 0 bases short, with 6 bases between. Assay: immunoSEQ multiplex PCR; the TCRdb copy retains only in-frame clones and omits some. The repertoire holds 100,000 to 120,000 clones, with roughly 80% as singletons. This receptor was identified in a man aged 50-60 years with acute or convalescent COVID-19. The sequenced sample consisted of peripheral blood. This rearrangement joins TRBV11-2 to TRBJ2-3; D remains ambiguous. The CDR3 DNA reads TGTGCCAGCAGCTTAACAATCAGCACAGATACGCAGTATTTT. It codes for CASSLTISTDTQYF.